A selection of T cell receptor beta chains follows, all from one sample in a study of blood T cell repertoires in COVID-19. Some clones are missing from TCRdb's copy, which holds only in-frame ones; the method was immunoSEQ multiplex PCR. The sample shows under 80,000 clones, 90% of them seen only once. Sequencing was carried out using peripheral blood. These receptors all stem from a woman of 80 years or more with active COVID-19. Both conserved end residues are part of each CDR3. Each record gives: J gene, clone size, D gene, V gene, CDR3 DNA, CDR3 protein. A D gene is named only where the DNA matches it firmly. The size entry is marked missing in some rows and otherwise reads once, few, many or a size class.

j_gene: TRBJ2-3
abundance: NA
d_gene: TRBD2
v_gene: TRBV4-3
CDR3nt: TGCGCCAGCAGCCAAGCCCCATGGGGCGGGGGGGATACGCAGTATTTT
CDR3aa: CASSQAPWGGGDTQYF

j_gene: TRBJ1-3
abundance: once
d_gene: TRBD1
v_gene: TRBV9
CDR3nt: TGTGCCAGCAGCACAGGGACAGGGCCTGGAAACACCATATATTTT
CDR3aa: CASSTGTGPGNTIYF

j_gene: TRBJ2-3
abundance: NA
d_gene: TRBD2
v_gene: TRBV4-1
CDR3nt: TGCGCCAGCAGCCAAGAGGTACTAGCGGGAGGGCCCATCCCAGATACGCAGTATTTT
CDR3aa: CASSQEVLAGGPIPDTQYF

j_gene: TRBJ2-3
abundance: NA
d_gene: TRBD2
v_gene: TRBV9
CDR3nt: TGTGCCAGCAGCGTAGGCGGGAGTAGTGGAGATACGCAGTATTTT
CDR3aa: CASSVGGSSGDTQYF

j_gene: TRBJ2-3
abundance: NA
d_gene: TRBD2
v_gene: TRBV7-7
CDR3nt: TGTGCCAGCAGCTCCACTAGCGGGACAACAGATACGCAGTATTTT
CDR3aa: CASSSTSGTTDTQYF

j_gene: TRBJ2-1
abundance: NA
d_gene: NA
v_gene: TRBV19
CDR3nt: TGTGCCAGCCGACCCCGCGGAGGCTCCTACAATGAGCAGTTCTTC
CDR3aa: CASRPRGGSYNEQFF

j_gene: TRBJ2-3
abundance: NA
d_gene: TRBD2
v_gene: TRBV20-1
CDR3nt: TGCAGTGCTAGTCCCGGAGCGGGGGCCACAGATACGCAGTATTTT
CDR3aa: CSASPGAGATDTQYF

j_gene: TRBJ2-7
abundance: NA
d_gene: TRBD1
v_gene: TRBV7-9
CDR3nt: TGTGCCAGCAGCTCCCCCGGGACAGGGTTCACCTACGAGCAGTACTTC
CDR3aa: CASSSPGTGFTYEQYF

j_gene: TRBJ2-3
abundance: NA
d_gene: TRBD2
v_gene: TRBV4-1
CDR3nt: TGCGCCAGCAGCCCCGGGTCTCAGACTAGCGGGAGTTCAGATACGCAGTATTTT
CDR3aa: CASSPGSQTSGSSDTQYF

j_gene: TRBJ2-1
abundance: NA
d_gene: TRBD1
v_gene: TRBV18
CDR3nt: TGTGCCAGCTCCCCTAACAGGGGTAATGAGCAGTTCTTC
CDR3aa: CASSPNRGNEQFF

j_gene: TRBJ1-4
abundance: few
d_gene: NA
v_gene: TRBV7-9
CDR3nt: TGTGCCAGCAGCTTAGCGGACGGGAGGAGAGAAAAACTGTTTTTT
CDR3aa: CASSLADGRREKLFF

j_gene: TRBJ1-3
abundance: few
d_gene: NA
v_gene: TRBV18
CDR3nt: TGTGCCAGCTCACTCGAACATCCCTCTGGAAACACCATATATTTT
CDR3aa: CASSLEHPSGNTIYF

j_gene: TRBJ2-7
abundance: NA
d_gene: TRBD2
v_gene: TRBV9
CDR3nt: TGTGCCAGCAGCGTAGAAGGGACTAGCGCTTACGAGCAGTACTTC
CDR3aa: CASSVEGTSAYEQYF

j_gene: TRBJ2-4
abundance: NA
d_gene: TRBD1
v_gene: TRBV19
CDR3nt: TGTGCCAGTAGTATGGGTCCGGGACAGGGGGGAAGGGTAGCCAAAAACATTCAGTACTTC
CDR3aa: CASSMGPGQGGRVAKNIQYF

j_gene: TRBJ2-1
abundance: once
d_gene: TRBD2
v_gene: TRBV6-5
CDR3nt: TGTGCCAGCAGGGTTCTAGCGGGAGAGGGTGAGCAGTTCTTC
CDR3aa: CASRVLAGEGEQFF

j_gene: TRBJ2-7
abundance: NA
d_gene: TRBD2
v_gene: TRBV4-3
CDR3nt: TGCGCCAGCAGCCAAAGACTAGCGAGTTACGAGCAGTACTTC
CDR3aa: CASSQRLASYEQYF

j_gene: TRBJ1-5
abundance: few
d_gene: NA
v_gene: TRBV27
CDR3nt: TGTGCCAGCAGAACACAGAGTCAGCCCCAGCATTTT
CDR3aa: CASRTQSQPQHF

j_gene: TRBJ2-4
abundance: NA
d_gene: NA
v_gene: TRBV20-1
CDR3nt: TGCAGTGCTAGTCCCACAGCAACAAACATTCAGTACTTC
CDR3aa: CSASPTATNIQYF

j_gene: TRBJ1-4
abundance: NA
d_gene: NA
v_gene: TRBV30
CDR3nt: TGTGCCTGGAGTGGTCGGAGCCATGAAAAACTGTTTTTT
CDR3aa: CAWSGRSHEKLFF

j_gene: TRBJ1-5
abundance: NA
d_gene: TRBD1
v_gene: TRBV7-2
CDR3nt: TGTGCCAGCAGCCCCTTAACAGGGGGCAGGAAGCCCCAGCATTTT
CDR3aa: CASSPLTGGRKPQHF

j_gene: TRBJ2-1
abundance: NA
d_gene: NA
v_gene: TRBV9
CDR3nt: TGTGCCAGCAGCCCCGAGTTCAATGAGCAGTTCTTC
CDR3aa: CASSPEFNEQFF

j_gene: TRBJ1-1
abundance: NA
d_gene: NA
v_gene: TRBV7-8
CDR3nt: TGTGCCAGCAGCTTAGCGCGGGGAATTCTCGCTGAAGCTTTCTTT
CDR3aa: CASSLARGILAEAFF

j_gene: TRBJ2-7
abundance: once
d_gene: TRBD1
v_gene: TRBV4-3
CDR3nt: TGCGCCAGCAGCCACTCCCCGGGACAGGGTATTTGGGAGCAGTACTTC
CDR3aa: CASSHSPGQGIWEQYF

j_gene: TRBJ1-5
abundance: NA
d_gene: NA
v_gene: TRBV30
CDR3nt: TGTGCCTGGAGTTCGGACAGTATTAGCAATCAGCCCCAGCATTTT
CDR3aa: CAWSSDSISNQPQHF

j_gene: TRBJ2-7
abundance: NA
d_gene: TRBD2
v_gene: TRBV7-9
CDR3nt: TGTGCCAGCAGCTTAGTGGGACTAGCGGGACCAACGACGGATGAGCAGTACTTC
CDR3aa: CASSLVGLAGPTTDEQYF

j_gene: TRBJ2-7
abundance: once
d_gene: NA
v_gene: TRBV18
CDR3nt: TGTGCCAGCTCACCACGGAGCTCCTACGAGCAGTACTTC
CDR3aa: CASSPRSSYEQYF

j_gene: TRBJ1-2
abundance: NA
d_gene: NA
v_gene: TRBV7-2
CDR3nt: TGTGCCAGCAGCTTCCGGAAACTAAACTATGGCTACACCTTC
CDR3aa: CASSFRKLNYGYTF

j_gene: TRBJ2-2
abundance: NA
d_gene: NA
v_gene: TRBV24-1
CDR3nt: TGTGCCACCAGTGATATAACGGGTTCCACCGGGGAGCTGTTTTTT
CDR3aa: CATSDITGSTGELFF

j_gene: TRBJ2-5
abundance: NA
d_gene: TRBD2
v_gene: TRBV7-2
CDR3nt: TGTGCCAGCAGCTTAGGTGTAGCGGGAACCCAAGAGACCCAGTACTTC
CDR3aa: CASSLGVAGTQETQYF

j_gene: TRBJ2-2
abundance: once
d_gene: NA
v_gene: TRBV7-9
CDR3nt: TGTGCCAGCAGCCCCGACAGTCCCGCGAACACCGGGGAGCTGTTTTTT
CDR3aa: CASSPDSPANTGELFF